This T cell receptor (beta chain) is drawn from a study of T cell responses to AZD1222 COVID-19 vaccine. Broader study findings: Females made up more of the donors, who were largely white British, and clonal diversity may have come out too low.

Comment on this clone: No antigen is known for it.

Germline V gene lookup returns CDR1 WNHNN and CDR2 SYGVQD (reference sequence). The CDR3 covers 17 residues. With 6 bases clipped from V and 3 bases from J, the junction kept 10 bases outside the gene matches. The data were produced by immunoSEQ multiplex PCR, yet TCRdb's version contains in-frame clones alone and is incomplete. The table includes 150,000 or so clones, approximately 91% detected once. This specimen was peripheral blood, taken 28 days after the second AZD1222 dose. The clonotype comes from an adult who received the AZD1222 COVID-19 vaccine. V is TRBV10-1 and J is TRBJ2-7; 14 bases fit TRBD2. CDR3 nucleotides: TGCGCCAGCAGATCCGGGACTAGCGGGAGTGGAGTCTACGAGCAGTACTTC. This sequence encodes CASRSGTSGSGVYEQYF.